A single sample is the source of the 21 T cell receptor beta chains below, sequenced in a study of shared clonotypes between healthy human individuals. The assay was immunoSEQ multiplex PCR, and TCRdb's table has in-frame clones only and misses some. The repertoire has around 750,000 clones, approximately 74% of them found once; the top ten carry about 1.8%. The source material was memory CD4+ T cells sorted from blood. Specified subset: CD45RA-negative fraction. Receptors originate from a woman aged 25 to 39 in good health.

The rearrangement links TRBV2 to TRBJ2-1; 8 bases are shared with TRBD2. Germline V gene sequence: CDR1 SNHLY, CDR2 FYNNEI. J was trimmed by 8 bases and V by 3 bases; bases with no gene match: 6. The length of the CDR3 is 14 residues. The CDR3 DNA reads as TGTGCCAGCAGTGATACTAGCGGTTGGGATGAGCAGTTCTTC. Its translation is CASSDTSGWDEQFF.

The gene calls are TRBV28 and TRBJ1-1; TRBD1 aligns across 7 bases. This CDR3 is 14 amino acids long. Germline loops: CDR1 MDHEN, CDR2 SYDVKM. Trimming removed 5 bases from V and 1 base from J; junction bases left unmatched: 4. As DNA, the CDR3 is TGTGCCAGCAGTCCGGGACAGCCGAACACTGAAGCTTTCTTT. Amino acid sequence: CASSPGQPNTEAFF.

V is TRBV4-1 and J is TRBJ1-1, with D perhaps matching TRBD1 (6 bases). Germline loops: CDR1 MGHRA, CDR2 YSYEKL. Trimming took off 4 bases at V and 1 base at J, with 22 bases between the two ends. The CDR3 spans 18 residues. The CDR3 sequence: CASSPIGLKQGGNTEAFF. CDR3 DNA sequence: TGCGCCAGCAGCCCCATAGGCCTAAAACAGGGTGGGAACACTGAAGCTTTCTTT.

This rearrangement joins TRBV2 to TRBJ2-7, with TRBD2 matching over 9 bases. J lost 4 bases, V lost 4 bases, and 5 bases had no gene match. The CDR3 has 14 amino acids. From germline, CDR1 is SNHLY and CDR2 FYNNEI. CDR3 nucleotides: TGTGCCAGCAGTGTGCAAGGACTAGCGTACGAGCAGTACTTC. Encoded protein: CASSVQGLAYEQYF.

On this clone: The sample carries other DNA sequences with the same CDR3. The chain joins TRBV18 to TRBJ2-5; D unclear. CDR1 is KGHSH and CDR2 is LQKENI in the germline V gene. V shed 1 base and J shed 1 base, with 4 bases lying between them. This CDR3 region has 13 residues. The CDR3 reads CASSPRGQETQYF. DNA for the CDR3: TGTGCCAGCTCACCACGGGGCCAAGAGACCCAGTACTTC.

The gene calls are TRBV7-9 and TRBJ2-1; 8 bases map to TRBD2. The CDR3 runs to 16 residues. The V segment lost 4 bases and the J segment 1 base; nucleotides outside the gene matches: 6. Germline-derived CDR1 and CDR2 are SEHNR and FQNEAQ (reference sequence). CDR3 bases: TGTGCCAGCAGCTCCAAGCGGGGGTTTTCCTACAATGAGCAGTTCTTC. Translating it yields CASSSKRGFSYNEQFF.

The chain couples TRBV28 to TRBJ1-5; 8 bases line up with TRBD1. CDR1 MDHEN and CDR2 SYDVKM come from the germline V gene. This CDR3 has 14 residues. Trimming at V came to 7 bases and at J to 5 bases, leaving 7 bases not matched to a gene. CDR3 region: CASTVTGEYQPQHF. CDR3 bases: TGTGCCAGCACCGTGACAGGGGAGTATCAGCCCCAGCATTTT.

The chain joins TRBV30 to TRBJ2-7; 8 nucleotides line up with TRBD2. The CDR3 sequence is 14 residues long. The V segment lost 1 base and the J segment 7 bases; nucleotides outside the gene matches: 9. Germline CDR1 GTSNPN, CDR2 SVGIG (reference sequence). Here the CDR3 reads CAWSGAGREGEQYF. The CDR3 nucleotides read TGTGCCTGGAGTGGGGCCGGTCGGGAGGGTGAGCAGTACTTC.

As to this clone: The same CDR3 arises from other DNA sequences in this sample as well. The chain has TRBV28 and TRBJ2-1, with D unclear. Trimming stripped 3 bases from V and 7 bases from J, with 4 bases between. Germline V CDR1 and CDR2: MDHEN, SYDVKM. CDR3 length equals 11 residues. The CDR3 coding sequence is TGTGCCAGCAGTTTGCGGAATGAGCAGTTCTTC. It codes for CASSLRNEQFF.

V gene TRBV28 combines with J gene TRBJ2-3, with TRBD2 matching over 11 bases. The V and J ends lost 5 bases and 6 bases, in that order; junction bases with no gene match: 22. The CDR3 is 20 residues long. In germline, CDR1 is MDHEN, CDR2 SYDVKM. CDR3 nucleotide sequence: TGTGCCAGCAGTGCACCGTGGAGCGCTAGCGGGAGGTGGGCCCGGGATACGCAGTATTTT. This translates into CASSAPWSASGRWARDTQYF.

The gene calls are TRBV18 and TRBJ2-7; D unclear. CDR1 KGHSH and CDR2 LQKENI come from the germline V gene. The length of the CDR3 is 15 residues. V was clipped by 2 bases and J by 3 bases, with 14 bases between them. The CDR3 sequence is CASSPKWNTGYEQYF. The CDR3 DNA is TGTGCCAGCTCACCAAAATGGAACACCGGCTACGAGCAGTACTTC. Full variable domain (remainder filled in from reference TRBV18 and TRBJ2-7): NAGVMQNPRHLVRRRGQEARLRCSPMKGHSHVYWYRQLPEEGLKFMVYLQKENIIDESGMPKERFSAEFPKEGPSILRIQQVVRGDSAAYFCASSPKWNTGYEQYFGPGTRLTVT.

The chain has TRBV9 and TRBJ2-5, with 9 bases lining up with TRBD2. J gave up 2 bases and V 2 bases, and 7 bases lay outside the gene matches. In germline, CDR1 is SGDLS, CDR2 YYNGEE. The CDR3 is 16 residues long. This CDR3 is CASSVGGRVVQETQYF. CDR3 nucleotides: TGTGCCAGCAGCGTGGGCGGGAGGGTTGTACAAGAGACCCAGTACTTC.

About this clone: In the same sample, other DNA sequences code for this CDR3. The rearrangement joins TRBV19 to TRBJ2-3, with 12 bases identical to TRBD2. This CDR3 region has 16 residues. Trimming at V came to 9 bases and at J to 6 bases, leaving 13 bases not matched to a gene. The germline CDR1 and CDR2 sequences are LNHDA and SQIVND (reference sequence). CDR3 DNA: TGTGCCAGCACCGGGACTAGCGGGTCAAATCAGGATACGCAGTATTTT. This codes for CASTGTSGSNQDTQYF.

The sample holds many counts of this clone. The gene calls are TRBV5-4 and TRBJ2-5; D may be TRBD1 (5 bases). Germline V gene lookup returns CDR1 SGHNT and CDR2 YYREEE (reference sequence). The CDR3 loop spans 14 amino acids. Between the trimmed V and J ends, which lost 1 base and 5 bases, there was a span of 12 bases. This CDR3 reads CASSLKGRAETQYF. The CDR3 nucleotides are TGTGCCAGCAGCTTGAAGGGCAGGGCTGAGACCCAGTACTTC.

This clone appeared many times. The genes are TRBV11-2 and TRBJ2-2; either TRBD1 or TRBD2 may fit D (5 bases each). Trimming took 4 bases from V and 4 from J, leaving 16 bases between them. The germline V gene has CDR1 SGHAT and CDR2 FQNNGV. This CDR3 is built from 16 residues. The CDR3 nucleotides read TGTGCCAGCAGCTGGCGGGCAGGGTTGGGCACCGGGGAGCTGTTTTTT. Translation: CASSWRAGLGTGELFF.

The chain couples TRBV4-1 to TRBJ2-3; TRBD1 is a possible D gene (6 bases). Between the trimmed V and J ends, which lost 5 bases and 4 bases, there was a span of 13 bases. Germline lookup yields CDR1 MGHRA and CDR2 YSYEKL. The CDR3 has 14 residues. The CDR3 nucleotides read TGCGCCAGCAGCAGACAGACAGGTTCAGATACGCAGTATTTT. Its protein product is CASSRQTGSDTQYF.

V gene TRBV7-2 combines with J gene TRBJ2-2; D is unresolved. Germline V gene data show CDR1 as SGHTA and CDR2 as FQGNSA. This CDR3 is 13 amino acids long. V gave up 5 bases and J gave up 10 bases, with 14 bases separating them. The CDR3 protein is CASSKDRTTELFF. CDR3 in DNA: TGTGCCAGCAGCAAGGACCGGACCACGGAGCTGTTTTTT.

The rearrangement joins TRBV5-1 to TRBJ2-2; D remains ambiguous. The CDR3 has 15 residues. CDR1 and CDR2 (germline): SGHRS, YFSETQ. Trimming cost V 4 bases and J 1 base, with 11 bases left between them. The CDR3 DNA reads TGCGCCAGCAGCCCTCTGAAGGGGAACACCGGGGAGCTGTTTTTT. It codes for CASSPLKGNTGELFF.

CDR3 nucleotides: TGTGCCAGTAGGACTCTGGACAGAGATAATTCACCCCTCCACTTT. Its translation: CASRTLDRDNSPLHF. The chain uses TRBV19 and TRBJ1-6; a possible D gene is TRBD1 (6 bases). The germline gives CDR1 LNHDA, CDR2 SQIVND (reference sequence). V was shortened by 6 bases and J by 5 bases, with 14 bases between the two germline ends. The CDR3 consists of 15 residues.

V is TRBV5-4 and J is TRBJ2-7, with a possible D match to TRBD2 (6 bases). This CDR3 spans 13 amino acids. Germline values: CDR1 SGHNT, CDR2 YYREEE (reference sequence). Trimming cost V 5 bases and J 6 bases, with 15 bases left between them. The CDR3 DNA reads TGTGCCAGCAGTTATAGGCACGGGGGCGAGCAGTACTTC. Its translation: CASSYRHGGEQYF.

Concerning this clone itself: Different DNA sequences within this sample yield the same CDR3. The rearrangement uses TRBV5-1 and TRBJ1-1, with TRBD1 identical over 8 bases. Germline V gene sequence: CDR1 SGHRS, CDR2 YFSETQ. The CDR3 has 14 amino acids. Trimming cost V 0 bases and J 5 bases; bases outside gene matches: 3. The CDR3 DNA reads as TGCGCCAGCAGCTTGGGAACAGGGGGAACTGAAGCTTTCTTT. Protein sequence: CASSLGTGGTEAFF.